This TCR beta chain was documented in a study of response to subunit inactivated influenza vaccine. One entry per CDR3 protein results from TCRdb running MiXCR on the RT-PCR reads. This sample has about 540,000 distinct CDR3 sequences; approximately 24% occur once, and the top ten carry 2.8%. This CDR3 comprises 15 residues. V lost 4 bases, J lost 3 bases, and 13 bases lay in between. The germline CDR1 and CDR2 sequences are SGHAT and FQNNGV. The sample also formed part of further work on T cells expressing NK-cell markers. That work adds: What made the TCR beta cDNA was 5'RACE template switching with UMIs. The share of CD8+ T cells held by dominant NKG2C+ clonotypes was roughly 1.0-7.5% in several donors. Among several donors, these clonotypes also ranked first in the CD3+CD56-NKG2C+ fraction.

This TCR derives from a man aged 50 to 59 who received an inactivated influenza vaccine. The chain recombines TRBV11-2 with TRBJ2-1; D is ambiguous. This material consisted of CD4+ T cells sorted from PBMCs, taken 12 days after vaccination. The CDR3 DNA is TGTGCCAGCAGCTCCCGGCCAGATAACTACAATGAGCAGTTCTTC. Amino acids: CASSSRPDNYNEQFF.